Shown below are 25 T cell receptor beta chains from a single sample sequenced in a study of blood T cells in healthy people across ages (dated by TCRdb to the mid-2010s). The library was generated by 5' RACE. The listed sequencing device is Illumina HiSeq 2500. The second PCR ran for roughly 7 to 12 cycles and used a J-beta primer mix along with a sample-barcoded 5' primer. TCRdb reran the public reads through fastp at Q25 and MiXCR, keeping productive beta chains. Each entry is one CDR3 protein sequence, shown with its most common DNA and genes. For this sample the table gives hundreds of thousands of distinct CDR3 sequences, of which roughly 31% were detected only once. Together, the top ten hold approximately 14% of the sample. Sequenced input: blood. The receptor set was obtained from a woman of 80 years or more in good health.

The CDR3 sequence: CASSRDGGTNNEQFF. In DNA form, the CDR3 reads TGTGCCAGCAGCCGAGATGGAGGGACCAACAATGAGCAGTTCTTC. This chain connects TRBV7-3 to TRBJ2-1; D perhaps matches TRBD2 (6 bases). Germline assignment: CDR1 SGHTA and CDR2 FQGTGA. The CDR3 is 15 residues long. V was trimmed by 5 bases and J by 5 bases, leaving 16 bases between them.

This clonotype appeared a few times. This chain connects TRBV5-6 to TRBJ2-5, with 9 bases aligning to TRBD1. This CDR3 is built from 16 residues. The germline V gene has CDR1 SGHDT and CDR2 YYEEEE. The V and J ends lost 0 bases and 3 bases, in that order; junction bases with no gene match: 6. This CDR3 reads CASSLVGTGSEETQYF. In DNA form, the CDR3 reads TGTGCCAGCAGCTTGGTAGGGACAGGGAGCGAAGAGACCCAGTACTTC. Variable domain in full (rest from reference TRBV5-6 and TRBJ2-5): DAGVTQSPTHLIKTRGQQVTLRCSPKSGHDTVSWYQQALGQGPQFIFQYYEEEERQRGNFPDRFSGHQFPNYSSELNVNALLLGDSALYLCASSLVGTGSEETQYFGPGTRLLVL.

This chain uses TRBV6-1 with TRBJ1-5; TRBD1 agrees at 9 bases. This CDR3 is 15 amino acids long. The V segment lost 5 bases and the J segment 2 bases; nucleotides outside the gene matches: 4. The germline V gene has CDR1 MNHNS and CDR2 SASEGT. Here the CDR3 DNA reads TGTGCCAGCAGTATACAGGGGGCCCGCAATCAGCCCCAGCATTTT. Its translation is CASSIQGARNQPQHF.

The table lists this clonotype with many counts. The rearrangement links TRBV7-2 to TRBJ2-1, with TRBD2 matching over 10 bases. Germline V gene lookup returns CDR1 SGHTA and CDR2 FQGNSA. V lost 1 base to trimming and J lost 5 bases; unmatched junction nucleotides: 11. The CDR3 contains 18 residues. CDR3 region: CASSLGMSSGGANNEQFF. CDR3 nucleotides: TGTGCCAGCAGCTTAGGTATGAGCAGCGGGGGGGCCAACAATGAGCAGTTCTTC.

This clonotype came up many times. A junction boundary mismatches the germline segment, possibly from a read error. The J gene is TRBJ2-3, the V gene TRBV29-1; no firm D call. Germline V lookup: CDR1 SQVTM, CDR2 ANQGSEA. The CDR3 has 13 amino acids. The DNA of the CDR3 is TGCAGCGGCAGGTCCCAGAACACAAATACGCAGTATTTT. Its translation is CSGRSQNTNTQYF.

The chain joins TRBV19 to TRBJ1-1; possible D gene TRBD1, 5 bases. V was trimmed by 4 bases and J by 6 bases, leaving 18 bases between them. This CDR3 is built from 15 residues. Germline-derived CDR1 and CDR2 are LNHDA and SQIVND (reference sequence). In DNA form, the CDR3 reads TGTGCCAGTAGTAATCCAGGACTCTGGGGGTCTGAAGCTTTCTTT. It is translated as CASSNPGLWGSEAFF.

This clonotype showed up many times. V usage is TRBV20-1 and J usage is TRBJ2-7; 10 bases are shared with TRBD2. The CDR3 has 15 amino acids. Germline V lookup: CDR1 DFQATT, CDR2 SNEGSKA (reference sequence). Losses at the gene ends were 0 bases for V and 4 bases for J; bases not matched to a gene: 6. Here the CDR3 reads CSARDLSGGPYEQYF. The CDR3 DNA is TGCAGTGCTAGAGATCTTAGCGGGGGGCCGTACGAGCAGTACTTC.

The chain links TRBV5-1 to TRBJ1-1; the D gene is possibly TRBD1 (5 bases). Trimming pared 0 bases from V and 2 bases from J, leaving 14 bases between. The V gene's germline CDR1 is SGHRS and CDR2 YFSETQ. This CDR3 has 16 amino acids. CDR3 sequence: CASSLVVSQVNTEAFF. In nucleotides, the CDR3 is TGCGCCAGCAGCTTGGTGGTTTCACAGGTCAACACTGAAGCTTTCTTT.

This clonotype was detected many times. The rearrangement uses TRBV6-6 and TRBJ1-2; 12 nucleotides line up with TRBD1. The V gene's germline CDR1 is MNHNY and CDR2 SVGAGI (reference sequence). The junction had 11 bases not matched to a gene; V was cut back by 6 bases and J by 6 bases. The CDR3 is 16 amino acids. The CDR3 spells CASRRASGQGAHGYTF. CDR3 coding DNA: TGTGCCAGCAGGCGCGCCTCGGGACAGGGGGCCCATGGCTACACCTTC.

This clonotype was seen once. This may stem from a read error, because a much larger clone lies one nucleotide away. The V and J genes are TRBV4-3 and TRBJ1-6, with D perhaps matching TRBD1 (5 bases). The germline gives CDR1 LGHNA, CDR2 YSLEER. The CDR3 extends over 17 amino acids. Trimming took 0 bases from V and 9 from J, leaving 18 bases between them. The CDR3 DNA reads as TGCGCCAGCAGCCAAGATTTTGCAGGGATTTTAACTTCACCCCTCCACTTT. This codes for CASSQDFAGILTSPLHF.

The chain combines TRBV12-3 or TRBV12-4 with TRBJ2-4, with D perhaps assigned TRBD1 or TRBD2 (5 bases each). CDR3 length: 16 residues. V was cut by 1 base and J by 2 bases, with 12 bases left in between. The CDR3 spells CASSLGGTLTKNIQYF. The DNA for the CDR3 is TGTGCCAGCAGTTTAGGGGGGACCTTAACCAAAAACATTCAGTACTTC.

As regards this clonotype: The junction and the germline gene differ at one end; a read error may be behind it. The gene calls are TRBV6-2 or TRBV6-3 and TRBJ2-6, with D perhaps TRBD1 (5 bases). CDR1 and CDR2 (germline): MNHEY, SVGEGT. The CDR3 is 16 residues long. CDR3 sequence: CASSPQGSSGANVRTF. Written as DNA, the CDR3 is TGTGCCAGCAGTCCACAAGGGTCATCTGGGGCCAACGTCCGGACTTTC.

Turning to this clonotype: One base away lies a much larger clone, so this may be a sequencing read error. This chain connects TRBV5-8 to TRBJ2-1, with D possibly being TRBD1 or TRBD2 (5 bases each). The V end lost 0 bases, the J end lost 3 bases, and 13 bases lay between the germline ends. The CDR3 extends over 16 amino acids. Per the germline V gene, CDR1 is SGHTS and CDR2 is YDEGEE. The CDR3 DNA sequence: TGTGCCAGCAGCTTGGCCAGGGTCGGGGTCTACAATGAGCAGTTCTTC. This sequence encodes CASSLARVGVYNEQFF.

This clonotype was found a few times. This chain joins TRBV15 and TRBJ1-3; no clear D gene. CDR1 is LNHNV, CDR2 YYDKDF, per germline (reference sequence). V lost 4 bases to trimming and J lost 2 bases, with 9 bases between them. CDR3 size: 14 residues. The CDR3 region is CATSIGNTGNTIYF. In DNA, the CDR3 is TGTGCCACCAGCATTGGAAATACTGGAAACACCATATATTTT. Full variable domain (outside the CDR3, taken from reference TRBV15 and TRBJ1-3): DAMVIQNPRYQVTQFGKPVTLSCSQTLNHNVMYWYQQKSSQAPKLLFHYYDKDFNNEADTPDNFQSRRPNTSFCFLDIRSPGLGDTAMYLCATSIGNTGNTIYFGEGSWLTVV.

As to this clonotype: This may be a read error, as it is one base from a much larger clone. The rearrangement joins TRBV14 to TRBJ2-5; 7 nucleotides agree with TRBD1. The J call may be in error: the DNA end matches TRBJ2-1 better. The V gene's germline CDR1 is SGHDN and CDR2 FVKESK. This CDR3 spans 16 amino acids. This CDR3 reads CASSQRQGYYQETQFF. The CDR3 DNA reads TGTGCCAGCAGCCAACGACAGGGCTATTACCAAGAGACCCAGTTCTTC.

The chain is built from TRBV27 and TRBJ2-1, with 14 bases fitting TRBD2. The DNA end is a closer match to TRBJ2-7, so the J assignment may be wrong. Per germline, CDR1 MNHEY and CDR2 SMNVEV (reference sequence). The CDR3 loop spans 15 amino acids. The CDR3 spells CASSSGTSGGNEQYF. The CDR3 bases are TGTGCCAGCAGTTCCGGGACTAGCGGGGGCAATGAGCAGTACTTC.

There are a few counts of this clonotype. The CDR3 reads CASSLLGPPATEAFF. Here the CDR3 DNA reads TGCGCCAGCAGCCTCCTGGGTCCGCCGGCCACTGAAGCTTTCTTT. The chain has TRBV5-1 and TRBJ1-1; no clear D gene. CDR3 length: 15 residues. Germline CDR1 and CDR2: SGHRS and YFSETQ. V was cut by 4 bases and J by 4 bases, with 17 bases left in between. Full variable domain (remainder filled in from reference TRBV5-1 and TRBJ1-1): KAGVTQTPRYLIKTRGQQVTLSCSPISGHRSVSWYQQTPGQGLQFLFEYFSETQRNKGNFPGRFSGRQFSNSRSEMNVSTLELGDSALYLCASSLLGPPATEAFFGQGTRLTVV.

This clonotype was detected many times. This chain uses TRBV6-2 or TRBV6-3 with TRBJ2-5; D is uncertain. The germline V gene encodes CDR1 MNHEY and CDR2 SVGEGT. V was trimmed by 6 bases and J by 3 bases, leaving 14 bases between them. The CDR3 totals 14 residues. CDR3 region: CASSSMTVKETQYF. The CDR3 DNA follows: TGTGCCAGCAGCTCAATGACGGTTAAAGAGACCCAGTACTTC.

This clonotype was observed many times. The chain couples TRBV6-1 to TRBJ2-1, with 10 nucleotides matching TRBD1. CDR3 length: 15 residues. J was trimmed by 4 bases and V by 1 base; bases with no gene match: 1. Germline CDR1 is MNHNS and CDR2 is SASEGT. CDR3 coding DNA: TGTGCCAGCAGTGAAGGACAGGGGGCTTACAATGAGCAGTTCTTC. Its protein is CASSEGQGAYNEQFF.

Details on this clonotype: At one of its ends the junction is not consistent with the germline gene, which may arise from a read error. This chain joins TRBV20-1 and TRBJ1-2; TRBD1 aligns across 9 bases. The CDR3 spans 14 residues. Germline V gene data show CDR1 as DFQATT and CDR2 as SNEGSKA (reference sequence). This CDR3 is CSARDHRTGDGCTF. In DNA form, the CDR3 reads TGCAGTGCTAGAGATCACAGGACAGGGGATGGCTGCACCTTC.

The chain links TRBV7-2 to TRBJ2-1; TRBD2 agrees at 8 bases. Near its end, the DNA agrees better with TRBJ2-7, so the J call may be wrong. From germline, CDR1 is SGHTA and CDR2 FQGNSA. This CDR3 has 16 amino acids. The DNA of the CDR3 is TGTGCCAGCAGCTTAATAGCGGGGATCTCCTACAATGAGCAGTACTTC. It codes for CASSLIAGISYNEQYF.

At least ten counts were recorded for this clonotype. J is TRBJ2-5 and V is TRBV7-2; no clear D gene. There are 12 residues in the CDR3. V was trimmed by 5 bases and J by 4 bases, leaving 8 bases between them. CDR1 and CDR2 (germline): SGHTA, FQGNSA. In DNA form, the CDR3 reads TGTGCCAGCAGCGCCACCATAGAGACCCAGTACTTC. Protein product: CASSATIETQYF.

A few counts support this clonotype. This chain connects TRBV12-3 or TRBV12-4 to TRBJ2-1, with 15 bases matching TRBD2. The ends lost 6 bases at V and 8 bases at J; junction bases unmatched: 8. The CDR3 is made up of 16 amino acids. The CDR3 is CASSTGRTSGGDEQFF. CDR3 DNA: TGTGCCAGCAGCACAGGGCGGACTAGCGGGGGGGATGAGCAGTTCTTC.

This clonotype turned up a few times. The CDR3 sequence is CASSETWANQPQHF. The CDR3 bases are TGTGCCAGCAGTGAAACTTGGGCAAATCAGCCCCAGCATTTT. V gene TRBV6-1 combines with J gene TRBJ1-5; no reliable D call. Trimming shortened V by 2 bases and J by 4 bases, and 9 bases separated the two germline ends. The CDR3 loop spans 14 amino acids. Looked up from germline, CDR1 is MNHNS and CDR2 is SASEGT.

This clonotype was seen a few times. The CDR3 region is CASSLGVAGEVVEQFF. The CDR3 DNA reads TGTGCCAGCAGCTTAGGGGTAGCGGGGGAAGTGGTTGAGCAGTTCTTC. This chain joins TRBV7-6 and TRBJ2-1; 9 bases line up with TRBD2. V lost 1 base and J lost 9; bases outside the gene matches: 10. Germline CDR1 is SGHVS and CDR2 is FNYEAQ. The CDR3 covers 16 residues.